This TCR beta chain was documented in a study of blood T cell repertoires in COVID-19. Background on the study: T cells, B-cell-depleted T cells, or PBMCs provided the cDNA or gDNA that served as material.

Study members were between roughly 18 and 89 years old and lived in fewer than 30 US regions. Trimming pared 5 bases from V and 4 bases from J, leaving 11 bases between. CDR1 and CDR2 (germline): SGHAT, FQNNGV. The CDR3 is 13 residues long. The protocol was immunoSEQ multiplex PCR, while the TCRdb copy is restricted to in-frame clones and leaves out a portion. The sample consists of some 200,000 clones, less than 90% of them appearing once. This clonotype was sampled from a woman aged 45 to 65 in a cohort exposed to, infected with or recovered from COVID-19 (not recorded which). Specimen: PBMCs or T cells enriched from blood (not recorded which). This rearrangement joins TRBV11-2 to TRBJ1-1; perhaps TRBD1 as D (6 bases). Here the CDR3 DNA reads TGTGCCAGCAGCCCCAGACAGGTCACTGAAGCTTTCTTT. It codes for CASSPRQVTEAFF.